Below, 28 T cell receptor beta chains from the same sample are listed, as sequenced in a study of T cell changes during pregnancy in multiple sclerosis. Here immunoSEQ multiplex PCR was the method, and the copy in TCRdb shows in-frame clones only, minus some. This sample yields 34,000 or so clones, of which about nine tenths are seen a single time; roughly an eighth belongs to the top ten. The sequencing used CD8+ T cells from peripheral blood mononuclear cells, collected in the first trimester of pregnancy. The receptors here all came from a female donor with multiple sclerosis, enrolled in a pregnancy study.

V gene TRBV6-4 combines with J gene TRBJ2-1; D is unclear. Trimming removed 4 bases from V and 0 bases from J, with 7 bases in between. The germline CDR1 and CDR2 sequences are MRHNA and SNTAGT. The CDR3 is made up of 14 amino acids. The CDR3 nucleotides read TGTGCCAGCAGTGCCGATAGCTCCTACAATGAGCAGTTCTTC. Translated, it gives CASSADSSYNEQFF.

The rearrangement joins TRBV7-3 to TRBJ2-3; D unresolved. V was clipped by 2 bases and J by 2 bases, with 11 bases between them. The germline V gene encodes CDR1 SGHTA and CDR2 FQGTGA. CDR3 length equals 15 residues. The CDR3 region is CASSLLSSPTDTQYF. The CDR3 nucleotides are TGTGCCAGCAGCTTACTTTCAAGCCCCACAGATACGCAGTATTTT.

V gene TRBV7-3 combines with J gene TRBJ2-7; TRBD1 matches 12 bases. J lost 6 bases, V lost 3 bases, and 3 bases had no gene match. CDR1 and CDR2 (germline): SGHTA, FQGTGA. This CDR3 region has 14 residues. CDR3 in amino acids: CASSLGQGATEQYF. CDR3 DNA: TGTGCCAGCAGCTTGGGACAGGGGGCTACCGAGCAGTACTTC.

This chain joins TRBV7-9 and TRBJ1-4; tentative D call: TRBD1 (6 bases). Trimming shortened V by 5 bases and J by 8 bases, and 21 bases separated the two germline ends. The CDR3 has 16 residues. Germline V gives CDR1 SEHNR, CDR2 FQNEAQ (reference sequence). CDR3 sequence (DNA): TGTGCCAGCAGCCCTCTCCTCGGACAGCATCAGGAAAAACTGTTTTTT. Translating it yields CASSPLLGQHQEKLFF. Filled out from reference TRBV7-9 and TRBJ1-4, the complete variable domain reads DTGVSQNPRHKITKRGQNVTFRCDPISEHNRLYWYRQTLGQGPEFLTYFQNEAQLEKSRLLSDRFSAERPKGSFSTLEIQRTEQGDSAMYLCASSPLLGQHQEKLFFGSGTQLSVL.

This clone came up once. The chain carries TRBV7-3 and TRBJ2-7; tentatively, D is TRBD1 (7 bases). The germline V gene encodes CDR1 SGHTA and CDR2 FQGTGA. V gave up 5 bases and J gave up 6 bases, with 11 bases separating them. The CDR3 has 12 residues. In DNA form, the CDR3 reads TGTGCCAGCAGCCCAGGGGGGCGCGAGCAGTACTTC. Amino acid sequence: CASSPGGREQYF.

The chain is built from TRBV27 and TRBJ2-7; the D is unclear. V shed 8 bases and J shed 3 bases, with 8 bases lying between them. Germline-derived CDR1 and CDR2 are MNHEY and SMNVEV (reference sequence). The CDR3 covers 11 residues. The CDR3 bases are TGTGCCAGCCACGGTGGCTACGAGCAGTACTTC. Translation: CASHGGYEQYF.

CDR3 loop: CASSDGTQETQYF. CDR3 nucleotides: TGTGCCAGCAGTGACGGGACACAAGAGACCCAGTACTTC. The rearrangement links TRBV6-4 to TRBJ2-5; D is perhaps TRBD1 (6 bases). CDR3 length: 13 residues. The germline gives CDR1 MRHNA, CDR2 SNTAGT. V was trimmed by 2 bases and J by 2 bases, leaving 6 bases between them.

This chain joins TRBV5-5 and TRBJ2-5; no clear D gene. This CDR3 spans 14 amino acids. The germline gives CDR1 SGHKS, CDR2 YYEKEE (reference sequence). The V end was cut by 2 bases, the J end by 1 base, with 9 bases between. The CDR3 is CASSFSPGQETQYF. The DNA of the CDR3 is TGTGCCAGCAGCTTTTCGCCGGGCCAAGAGACCCAGTACTTC.

The chain combines TRBV7-9 with TRBJ2-1, with 9 bases matching TRBD2. The CDR3 totals 14 residues. With 3 bases clipped from V and 4 bases from J, the junction kept 1 base outside the gene matches. CDR1 and CDR2 (germline): SEHNR, FQNEAQ (reference sequence). The CDR3 nucleotides are TGTGCCAGCAGCTTGCTAGCGGGGTACAATGAGCAGTTCTTC. Its translation: CASSLLAGYNEQFF. Filled out from reference TRBV7-9 and TRBJ2-1, the complete variable domain reads DTGVSQNPRHKITKRGQNVTFRCDPISEHNRLYWYRQTLGQGPEFLTYFQNEAQLEKSRLLSDRFSAERPKGSFSTLEIQRTEQGDSAMYLCASSLLAGYNEQFFGPGTRLTVL.

The chain uses TRBV19 and TRBJ1-5, with TRBD1 as a possible D gene (6 bases). V was pared by 0 bases and J by 2 bases, with 14 bases between. There are 17 residues in the CDR3. Germline V lookup: CDR1 LNHDA, CDR2 SQIVND (reference sequence). CDR3 nucleotide sequence: TGTGCCAGTAGTATAGAGAGAGACAGGACAGGCAATCAGCCCCAGCATTTT. Protein sequence: CASSIERDRTGNQPQHF.

The J gene is TRBJ2-7, the V gene TRBV28; 10 bases map to TRBD1. The V gene end was trimmed by 3 bases and the J gene end by 5 bases; junction bases not matched to a gene: 22. CDR3 length: 20 amino acids. Germline-derived CDR1 and CDR2 are MDHEN and SYDVKM. The CDR3 DNA is TGTGCCAGCAGTTTTAGCGCCGGGACAGGGGCTTTTAACGTTCTTCACGAGCAGTACTTC. This encodes CASSFSAGTGAFNVLHEQYF.

This sequence joins TRBV28 and TRBJ2-7, with 10 bases aligning to TRBD2. Germline V gene sequence: CDR1 MDHEN, CDR2 SYDVKM. Trimming cost V 5 bases and J 1 base; bases outside gene matches: 11. The CDR3 totals 17 residues. Here the CDR3 reads CASSLLAGDSFSYEQYF. The CDR3 DNA is TGTGCCAGCAGTCTCCTAGCGGGAGATTCGTTTTCCTACGAGCAGTACTTC.

This clone was seen once. This rearrangement joins TRBV7-9 to TRBJ1-5; D is uncertain. Per the germline V gene, CDR1 is SEHNR and CDR2 is FQNEAQ (reference sequence). The ends were cut back, 4 bases at V and 3 bases at J, with 10 bases in the middle. The CDR3 sequence is 14 residues long. The CDR3 coding sequence is TGTGCCAGCAGCTCAGGTCACCTCAATCAGCCCCAGCATTTT. This encodes CASSSGHLNQPQHF.

V and J are TRBV27 and TRBJ2-1; 7 bases line up with TRBD2. CDR1 is MNHEY, CDR2 SMNVEV, per germline (reference sequence). This CDR3 is built from 12 residues. The CDR3: CTAGLKTHEQFF. The CDR3 DNA follows: TGTACAGCGGGACTTAAAACGCATGAGCAGTTCTTC.

The chain carries TRBV20-1 and TRBJ2-1; D is undetermined. V was shortened by 3 bases and J by 5 bases, with 2 bases between the two germline ends. Germline V gene sequence: CDR1 DFQATT, CDR2 SNEGSKA (reference sequence). CDR3 length: 10 amino acids. CDR3 amino acids: CSASDNEQFF. The CDR3 region has the DNA TGCAGTGCTAGCGACAATGAGCAGTTCTTC.

Points on this clone: A far larger clone is one base from this, pointing to a likely read error. The rearrangement links TRBV14 to TRBJ2-7; 7 bases map to TRBD2. CDR1 SGHDN and CDR2 FVKESK come from the germline V gene. The CDR3 has 12 residues. Trimming at V came to 5 bases and at J to 4 bases, leaving 2 bases not matched to a gene. The CDR3 DNA follows: TGTGCCAGCAGCTTCGGGGGGTACGAGCAGTACTTC. Its translation: CASSFGGYEQYF.

The V and J genes are TRBV28 and TRBJ1-5, with unresolved D. This CDR3 spans 14 amino acids. Germline CDR1 and CDR2: MDHEN and SYDVKM. V was trimmed by 4 bases and J by 6 bases, leaving 13 bases between them. The CDR3 loop is CASSSYWAIQPQHF. In DNA form, the CDR3 reads TGTGCCAGCAGTTCGTACTGGGCAATTCAGCCCCAGCATTTT.

The chain employs TRBV7-9 and TRBJ1-2; D is unclear. This CDR3 is 18 amino acids long. The germline CDR1 and CDR2 sequences are SEHNR and FQNEAQ (reference sequence). The V end was cut by 4 bases, the J end by 1 base, with 22 bases between. The CDR3 spells CASSSDPARVFFNYGYTF. The CDR3 DNA is TGTGCCAGCAGCTCCGATCCGGCTCGGGTCTTTTTTAACTATGGCTACACCTTC.

This chain connects TRBV27 to TRBJ1-1, with no clear D. Germline assignment: CDR1 MNHEY and CDR2 SMNVEV (reference sequence). This CDR3 is built from 12 residues. The V end was cut by 3 bases, the J end by 8 bases, with 10 bases between. The chain's CDR3 is CASSFVGREAFF. The CDR3 DNA is TGTGCCAGCAGTTTTGTCGGCAGGGAAGCTTTCTTT.

The chain links TRBV19 to TRBJ2-1; perhaps TRBD1 as D (6 bases). Germline lookup yields CDR1 LNHDA and CDR2 SQIVND (reference sequence). V was shortened by 8 bases and J by 2 bases, with 16 bases between the two germline ends. CDR3 length: 15 amino acids. CDR3 nucleotide sequence: TGTGCCAGTCACGATGGGGGCGCAACCTACAATGAGCAGTTCTTC. It specifies CASHDGGATYNEQFF.

The chain is built from TRBV7-9 and TRBJ2-3; the match to TRBD2 covers 7 bases. Per the germline V gene, CDR1 is SEHNR and CDR2 is FQNEAQ (reference sequence). This CDR3 spans 15 amino acids. J lost 6 bases, V lost 0 bases, and 6 bases had no gene match. Written as DNA, the CDR3 is TGTGCCAGCAGCTTAGCGGGAGGGCCCCCCGATACGCAGTATTTT. This translates into CASSLAGGPPDTQYF.

V and J are TRBV4-1 and TRBJ2-7; a weak D match, TRBD1 (7 bases). The CDR3 length is 15 residues. V lost 5 bases and J 4 bases, leaving 18 bases between the germline ends. The germline gives CDR1 MGHRA, CDR2 YSYEKL. The chain's CDR3 is CASSSRGNGRYEQYF. The DNA for the CDR3 is TGCGCCAGCAGCTCCAGGGGGAACGGGAGATACGAGCAGTACTTC.

The chain couples TRBV7-9 to TRBJ2-7, with 8 bases lining up with TRBD1. This CDR3 spans 15 amino acids. Germline lookup yields CDR1 SEHNR and CDR2 FQNEAQ (reference sequence). The junction had 8 bases not matched to a gene; V was cut back by 1 base and J by 6 bases. DNA for the CDR3: TGTGCCAGCAGCTTAGGATTTGGGACAGGCGTCGAGCAGTACTTC. Translation gives CASSLGFGTGVEQYF.

V is TRBV7-8 and J is TRBJ1-2, with 8 bases fitting TRBD1. This CDR3 comprises 16 residues. Germline CDR1 SGHVS, CDR2 FQNEAQ. The V segment lost 5 bases and the J segment 4 bases; nucleotides outside the gene matches: 12. CDR3 residues: CASSTDRERNLYGYTF. Here the CDR3 DNA reads TGTGCCAGCAGCACGGACAGGGAGCGTAACCTCTATGGCTACACCTTC.

The chain combines TRBV14 with TRBJ2-7, with 11 nucleotides matching TRBD2. J was trimmed by 7 bases and V by 2 bases; bases with no gene match: 7. Per the germline V gene, CDR1 is SGHDN and CDR2 is FVKESK. This CDR3 contains 15 residues. Written as DNA, the CDR3 is TGTGCCAGCAGCCAAACGACTAGCGGGGTTCGTGAGCAGTACTTC. The encoded protein is CASSQTTSGVREQYF.

This clone was picked up one time. The chain employs TRBV19 and TRBJ1-2; D unclear. V dropped 5 bases and J dropped 1 base, with 17 bases sitting between them. Germline CDR1 is LNHDA and CDR2 is SQIVND (reference sequence). The CDR3 spans 16 residues. The DNA of the CDR3 is TGTGCCAGTAGTCCCGGGATCCCTCTGAGTAACTATGGCTACACCTTC. Translated: CASSPGIPLSNYGYTF.

The rearrangement uses TRBV11-2 and TRBJ2-3; 7 nucleotides agree with TRBD2. Losses at the gene ends were 1 base for V and 4 bases for J; bases not matched to a gene: 5. The CDR3 is 15 residues long. Per the germline V gene, CDR1 is SGHAT and CDR2 is FQNNGV. The CDR3 is CASSLVAGEADTQYF. The DNA for the CDR3 is TGTGCCAGCAGCTTAGTTGCGGGAGAGGCAGATACGCAGTATTTT.

The chain joins TRBV19 to TRBJ1-5; 7 bases are a match to TRBD1. Trimming took 5 bases from V and 11 from J; bases not matched to a gene: 21. Germline CDR1 is LNHDA and CDR2 is SQIVND (reference sequence). This CDR3 has 17 amino acids. The CDR3 spells CASSLPKSTGTPRTQHF. The CDR3 DNA is TGTGCCAGTAGTCTACCCAAATCGACAGGGACTCCGCGGACCCAGCATTTT.